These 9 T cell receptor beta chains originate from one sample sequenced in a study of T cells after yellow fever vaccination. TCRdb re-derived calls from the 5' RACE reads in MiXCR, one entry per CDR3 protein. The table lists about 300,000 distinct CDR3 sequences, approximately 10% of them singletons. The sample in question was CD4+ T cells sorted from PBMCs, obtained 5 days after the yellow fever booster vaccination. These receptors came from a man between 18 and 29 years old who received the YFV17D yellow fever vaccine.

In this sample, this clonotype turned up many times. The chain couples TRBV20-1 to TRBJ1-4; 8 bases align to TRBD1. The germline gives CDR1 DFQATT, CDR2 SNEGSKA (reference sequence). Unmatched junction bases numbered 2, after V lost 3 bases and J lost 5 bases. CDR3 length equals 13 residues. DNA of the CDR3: TGCAGTGCTAGGCGACAGGGGAATGAAAAACTGTTTTTT. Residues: CSARRQGNEKLFF.

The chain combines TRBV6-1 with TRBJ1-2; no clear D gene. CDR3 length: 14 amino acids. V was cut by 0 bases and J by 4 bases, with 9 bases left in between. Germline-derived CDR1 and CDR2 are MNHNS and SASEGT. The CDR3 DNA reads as TGTGCCAGCAGTGAAGCAGGACGCGGCTATGGCTACACCTTC. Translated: CASSEAGRGYGYTF.

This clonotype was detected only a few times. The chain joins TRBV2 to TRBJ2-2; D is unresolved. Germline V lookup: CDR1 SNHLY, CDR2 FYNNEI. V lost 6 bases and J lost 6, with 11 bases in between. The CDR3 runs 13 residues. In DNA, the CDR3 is TGTGCCAGCAGACCGGACCCGTCCGGGGAGCTGTTTTTT. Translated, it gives CASRPDPSGELFF.

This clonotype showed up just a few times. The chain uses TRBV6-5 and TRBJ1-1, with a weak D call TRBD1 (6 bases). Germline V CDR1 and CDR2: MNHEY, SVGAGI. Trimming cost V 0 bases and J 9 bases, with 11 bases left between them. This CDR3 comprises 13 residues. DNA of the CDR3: TGTGCCAGCAGTTACTCGCCAGACAGGCAAGCTTTCTTT. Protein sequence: CASSYSPDRQAFF.

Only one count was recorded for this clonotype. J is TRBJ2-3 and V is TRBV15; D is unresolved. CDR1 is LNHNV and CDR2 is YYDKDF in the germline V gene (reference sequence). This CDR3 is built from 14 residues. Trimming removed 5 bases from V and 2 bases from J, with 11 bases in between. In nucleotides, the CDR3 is TGTGCCACCAGCCCTATGTCTCCCACAGATACGCAGTATTTT. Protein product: CATSPMSPTDTQYF.

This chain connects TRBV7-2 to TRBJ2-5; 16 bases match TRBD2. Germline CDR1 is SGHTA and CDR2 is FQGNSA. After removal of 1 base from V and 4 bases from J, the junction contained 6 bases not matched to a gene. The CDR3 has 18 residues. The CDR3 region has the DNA TGTGCCAGCAGCTTAGTAGGGACTAGCGGGGGGGCCGGAGAGACCCAGTACTTC. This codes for CASSLVGTSGGAGETQYF.

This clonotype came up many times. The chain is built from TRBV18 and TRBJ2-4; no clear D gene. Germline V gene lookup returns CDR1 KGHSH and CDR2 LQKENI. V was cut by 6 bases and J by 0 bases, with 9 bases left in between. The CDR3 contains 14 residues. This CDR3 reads CASSEQEAKNIQYF. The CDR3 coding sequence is TGTGCCAGCTCCGAACAAGAAGCCAAAAACATTCAGTACTTC.

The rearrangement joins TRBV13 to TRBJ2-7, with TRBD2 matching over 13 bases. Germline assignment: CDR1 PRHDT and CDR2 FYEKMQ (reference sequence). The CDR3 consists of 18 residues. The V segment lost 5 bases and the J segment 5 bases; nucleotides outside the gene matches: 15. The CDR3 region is CASSPGPRPGLAGDEQYF. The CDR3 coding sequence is TGTGCCAGCAGCCCCGGCCCTCGTCCCGGACTAGCGGGGGACGAGCAGTACTTC.

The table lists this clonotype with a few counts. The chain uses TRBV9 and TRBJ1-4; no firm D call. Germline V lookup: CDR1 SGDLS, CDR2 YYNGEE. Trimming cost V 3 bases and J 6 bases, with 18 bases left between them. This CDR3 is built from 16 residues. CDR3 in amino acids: CASSAMPGSLDEKLFF. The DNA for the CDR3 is TGTGCCAGCAGCGCAATGCCTGGGAGCCTGGATGAAAAACTGTTTTTT.